The 24 T cell receptor beta chains below come from one sample, sequenced in a study of cytomegalovirus exposure and HLA in healthy donors. Produced via immunoSEQ multiplex PCR; TCRdb's table is partial and in-frame only. The table lists some 330,000 clones, roughly 89% of them singletons. Material: PBMCs. The source of these receptors is a woman aged 18-29 years in good health and CMV-seronegative.

Points on this clone: Other DNA sequences in this specimen translate into the identical CDR3. V gene TRBV28 combines with J gene TRBJ1-4; 9 bases align to TRBD1. V was clipped by 4 bases and J by 8 bases; unmatched bases: 5. The CDR3 loop spans 14 amino acids. Germline CDR1 is MDHEN and CDR2 is SYDVKM. The CDR3 region has the DNA TGTGCCAGCAGTTCGACAGGGGGAGGCGAAAAACTGTTTTTT. It encodes CASSSTGGGEKLFF. Full variable domain (outside the CDR3, taken from reference TRBV28 and TRBJ1-4): DVKVTQSSRYLVKRTGEKVFLECVQDMDHENMFWYRQDPGLGLRLIYFSYDVKMKEKGDIPEGYSVSREKKERFSLILESASTNQTSMYLCASSSTGGGEKLFFGSGTQLSVL.

This chain connects TRBV7-8 to TRBJ2-7; 7 nucleotides line up with TRBD1. The CDR3 runs 15 residues. Per the germline V gene, CDR1 is SGHVS and CDR2 is FQNEAQ. V shed 1 base and J 5 bases; nucleotides not matched to a gene: 8. In DNA form, the CDR3 reads TGTGCCAGCAGCTTAGATCTGACAGGGATCGACGAGCAGTACTTC. Translated, it gives CASSLDLTGIDEQYF.

J is TRBJ2-1 and V is TRBV7-9, with 12 bases matching TRBD2. V was clipped by 3 bases and J by 10 bases; unmatched bases: 16. The CDR3 contains 18 residues. CDR1 is SEHNR, CDR2 FQNEAQ, per germline (reference sequence). CDR3 in amino acids: CASSFISVRTSGKGEQFF. As DNA, the CDR3 is TGTGCCAGCAGCTTTATTTCAGTCCGGACTAGCGGGAAGGGCGAGCAGTTCTTC.

This chain connects TRBV9 to TRBJ2-2; a possible D gene is TRBD2 (6 bases). Germline values: CDR1 SGDLS, CDR2 YYNGEE. This CDR3 has 17 amino acids. The ends were cut back, 0 bases at V and 3 bases at J, with 15 bases in the middle. Here the CDR3 DNA reads TGTGCCAGCAGCGTAGTTGGCGGGAACTCTTACACCGGGGAGCTGTTTTTT. Residues: CASSVVGGNSYTGELFF.

The V gene is TRBV18, the J gene TRBJ2-1; 7 bases match TRBD2. Germline-derived CDR1 and CDR2 are KGHSH and LQKENI. Trimming at V came to 6 bases and at J to 9 bases, leaving 14 bases not matched to a gene. The CDR3 contains 15 residues. The CDR3 reads CASSPPAAGRGEQFF. CDR3 DNA: TGTGCCAGCTCCCCGCCGGCGGCAGGGAGGGGTGAGCAGTTCTTC.

The chain carries TRBV11-1 and TRBJ2-7; 8 bases map to TRBD2. CDR1 and CDR2 from the germline V gene are SGHAT and FQDESV (reference sequence). Unmatched junction bases numbered 13, after V lost 9 bases and J lost 6 bases. This CDR3 region has 14 residues. CDR3 region: CASKGVLAEGEQYF. CDR3 nucleotide sequence: TGTGCCAGTAAGGGGGTACTAGCGGAGGGCGAGCAGTACTTC.

This clone was observed a single time. This chain uses TRBV11-3 with TRBJ2-7, with D possibly TRBD2 on 6 matching bases. Germline CDR1 reads SGHNT; CDR2 reads YENEEA. This CDR3 has 14 amino acids. V was trimmed by 5 bases and J by 0 bases, leaving 11 bases between them. The CDR3 DNA reads TGTGCCAGCAGCCTGGGGGAGGACTCCTACGAGCAGTACTTC. It is translated as CASSLGEDSYEQYF.

The rearrangement links TRBV21-1 to TRBJ2-2; the table calls TRBD2, which could not be checked here. TRBV21-1 is reported as a pseudogene. The CDR3 has 18 residues. Written as DNA, the CDR3 is TGTGCCAGCAGCAAAGGGGGACGGTTGGCGGGGTCAGGCGGGGAGCTGTTTTTT. Translation gives CASSKGGRLAGSGGELFF.

The rearrangement uses TRBV5-1 and TRBJ2-3, with D uncertain. CDR1 is SGHRS and CDR2 is YFSETQ in the germline V gene. This CDR3 comprises 15 residues. The germline V and J ends were trimmed by 4 bases and 0 bases, with 12 bases remaining between them. The CDR3 reads CASSPDTTSTDTQYF. The CDR3 coding sequence is TGCGCCAGCAGCCCCGACACAACTAGCACAGATACGCAGTATTTT.

The V call is TRBV5-1, the J call TRBJ2-7, with TRBD1 matching over 9 bases. The junction had 11 bases not matched to a gene; V was cut back by 4 bases and J by 3 bases. The CDR3 is made up of 16 amino acids. Germline CDR1 reads SGHRS; CDR2 reads YFSETQ. The CDR3 DNA is TGCGCCAGCAGCCCGGCCACAGGGGGCCGAAGCTACGAGCAGTACTTC. Protein product: CASSPATGGRSYEQYF.

The chain combines TRBV5-1 with TRBJ2-2; no clear D. From germline, CDR1 is SGHRS and CDR2 YFSETQ. Trimming shortened V by 6 bases and J by 1 base, and 10 bases separated the two germline ends. This CDR3 is built from 14 residues. The CDR3: CASMVRVNTGELFF. The CDR3 DNA sequence: TGCGCCAGCATGGTTCGGGTGAACACCGGGGAGCTGTTTTTT.

This sequence joins TRBV9 and TRBJ2-3, with 11 bases matching TRBD2. With V trimmed by 0 bases and J by 4 bases, 10 bases remained unmatched. The CDR3 runs 18 residues. Germline CDR1 reads SGDLS; CDR2 reads YYNGEE. CDR3 region: CASSVDPPGLAASDTQYF. The CDR3, as DNA: TGTGCCAGCAGCGTAGATCCTCCGGGACTAGCGGCTTCAGATACGCAGTATTTT. The variable domain in full, with the rest retrieved from reference TRBV9 and TRBJ2-3, is DSGVTQTPKHLITATGQRVTLRCSPRSGDLSVYWYQQSLDQGLQFLIQYYNGEERAKGNILERFSAQQFPDLHSELNLSSLELGDSALYFCASSVDPPGLAASDTQYFGPGTRLTVL.

The V call is TRBV4-3, the J call TRBJ1-5; D is ambiguous. V was shortened by 0 bases and J by 7 bases, with 13 bases between the two germline ends. The CDR3 spans 15 residues. Germline CDR1 LGHNA, CDR2 YSLEER. The CDR3 DNA reads TGCGCCAGCAGCCAAGATCTTACCGCAGTGCAGCCCCAGCATTTT. This translates into CASSQDLTAVQPQHF.

This chain links TRBV5-1 with TRBJ2-5; D might be TRBD1 (5 bases). V lost 4 bases and J lost 4, with 17 bases in between. In germline, CDR1 is SGHRS, CDR2 YFSETQ. There are 15 residues in the CDR3. The CDR3, as DNA: TGCGCCAGCAGCGCAACACTCGAAACAGGAGAGACCCAGTACTTC. Translated, it gives CASSATLETGETQYF.

This sequence joins TRBV4-3 and TRBJ2-7; D remains unclear. The V end lost 0 bases, the J end lost 6 bases, and 15 bases lay between the germline ends. The CDR3 sequence is 15 residues long. In germline, CDR1 is LGHNA, CDR2 YSLEER. CDR3 nucleotide sequence: TGCGCCAGCAGCCAAGATGGAGATATAACGGGCGAGCAGTACTTC. It yields the protein CASSQDGDITGEQYF.

The chain has TRBV28 and TRBJ2-7, with TRBD2 identical over 11 bases. With 6 bases clipped from V and 2 bases from J, the junction kept 6 bases outside the gene matches. CDR1 is MDHEN and CDR2 is SYDVKM in the germline V gene. The CDR3 runs to 15 residues. This CDR3 reads CASRHGTSGPYEQYF. CDR3 nucleotides: TGTGCCAGCAGGCACGGGACTAGCGGCCCCTACGAGCAGTACTTC.

The chain recombines TRBV6-6 with TRBJ1-1, with a weak D call TRBD1 (6 bases). Germline CDR1 MNHNY, CDR2 SVGAGI (reference sequence). Trimming took off 2 bases at V and 9 bases at J, with 16 bases between the two ends. The CDR3 runs 14 residues. The CDR3 sequence: CASSYPLDRKQAFF. The CDR3 DNA follows: TGTGCCAGCAGTTACCCTCTCGACAGGAAACAAGCTTTCTTT.

CDR3 region: CASSQNIGGTDGYTF. The CDR3 nucleotides read TGCGCCAGCAGCCAGAACATCGGGGGAACTGATGGCTACACCTTC. This chain joins TRBV4-3 and TRBJ1-2; D may be TRBD1 (5 bases). V shed 3 bases and J shed 6 bases, with 17 bases lying between them. Looked up from germline, CDR1 is LGHNA and CDR2 is YSLEER. This CDR3 comprises 15 residues.

The CDR3 DNA reads TGTGCCAGCAGCTCTCAGACTAGCGGGAGGGCCGGTGAGCAGTTCTTC. Residues: CASSSQTSGRAGEQFF. This chain links TRBV13 with TRBJ2-1; the match to TRBD2 covers 14 bases. V dropped 4 bases and J dropped 9; count of bases not matched to a gene: 8. Germline V lookup: CDR1 PRHDT, CDR2 FYEKMQ (reference sequence). The CDR3 length is 16 residues.

The chain employs TRBV27 and TRBJ1-5; D gene unclear. The germline CDR1 and CDR2 sequences are MNHEY and SMNVEV (reference sequence). V was cut by 2 bases and J by 0 bases, with 20 bases left in between. The CDR3 runs to 19 residues. The CDR3 loop is CASSLPDTAGVLSNQPQHF. In DNA, the CDR3 is TGTGCCAGCAGTTTACCCGACACGGCCGGTGTACTTAGCAATCAGCCCCAGCATTTT.

The chain carries TRBV19 and TRBJ1-1; D unresolved. The CDR3 length is 14 residues. CDR1 and CDR2 from the germline V gene are LNHDA and SQIVND (reference sequence). Between the trimmed V and J ends, which lost 7 bases and 0 bases, there was a span of 12 bases. In nucleotides, the CDR3 is TGTGCCAGTACCCCCGGGAATATGAACACTGAAGCTTTCTTT. Protein sequence: CASTPGNMNTEAFF.

The chain couples TRBV4-1 to TRBJ2-3; D is perhaps TRBD1 (6 bases). The germline CDR1 and CDR2 sequences are MGHRA and YSYEKL. Trimming took 4 bases from V and 0 from J, leaving 14 bases between them. The CDR3 is 16 amino acids. The DNA of the CDR3 is TGCGCCAGCAGCCCACCCTCGGGACACAGCACAGATACGCAGTATTTT. Its translation is CASSPPSGHSTDTQYF.

The chain uses TRBV27 and TRBJ2-1; 7 positions agree with TRBD2. Germline assignment: CDR1 MNHEY and CDR2 SMNVEV (reference sequence). The CDR3 extends over 16 amino acids. V gave up 2 bases and J gave up 6 bases; unmatched junction bases: 10. In nucleotides, the CDR3 is TGTGCCAGCAGTTTACAGTGGTCTAGCGGCCGCAATGAGCAGTTCTTC. This translates into CASSLQWSSGRNEQFF.

The chain carries TRBV2 and TRBJ2-2, with 7 bases identical to TRBD1. Germline assignment: CDR1 SNHLY and CDR2 FYNNEI. V dropped 5 bases and J dropped 1; count of bases not matched to a gene: 7. The CDR3 sequence is 16 residues long. CDR3 sequence reads: CASSKTGAVNTGELFF. The CDR3, as DNA: TGTGCCAGCAGTAAAACAGGGGCCGTGAACACCGGGGAGCTGTTTTTT.